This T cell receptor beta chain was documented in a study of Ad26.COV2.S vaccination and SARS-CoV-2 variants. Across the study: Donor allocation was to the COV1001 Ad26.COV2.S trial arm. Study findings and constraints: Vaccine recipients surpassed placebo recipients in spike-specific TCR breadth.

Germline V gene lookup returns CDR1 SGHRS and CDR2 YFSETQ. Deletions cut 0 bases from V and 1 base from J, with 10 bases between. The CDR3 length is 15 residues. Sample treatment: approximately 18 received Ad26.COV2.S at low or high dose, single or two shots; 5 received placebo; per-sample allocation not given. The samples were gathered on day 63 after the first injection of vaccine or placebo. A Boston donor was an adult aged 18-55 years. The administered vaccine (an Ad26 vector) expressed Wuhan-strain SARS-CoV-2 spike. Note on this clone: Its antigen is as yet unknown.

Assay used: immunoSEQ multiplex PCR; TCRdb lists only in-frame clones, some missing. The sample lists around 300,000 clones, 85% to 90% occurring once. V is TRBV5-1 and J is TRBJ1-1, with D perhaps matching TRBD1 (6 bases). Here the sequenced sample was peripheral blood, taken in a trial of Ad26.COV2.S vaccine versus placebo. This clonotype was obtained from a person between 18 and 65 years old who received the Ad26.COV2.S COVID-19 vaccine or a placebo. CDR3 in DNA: TGCGCCAGCAGCTTGGGGTTGACAGGGAACACTGAAGCTTTCTTT. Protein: CASSLGLTGNTEAFF.